This TCR beta chain came from a study of blood T cell repertoires in COVID-19. At the level of the study: T cells, B-cell-depleted T cells, or PBMCs supplied cDNA or gDNA.

Under the authors' procedure: Estimation of nucleated cell counts was performed using reference gene primer amplification. Repertoires were generated with immunoSEQ multiplex PCR, while TCRdb's copy carries only in-frame clones and drops some. The DNA gave D and trimming, while V, J and clone size come from that table. Among some 80,000 clones listed, more than 60% were seen once. Sequenced: peripheral blood. This sequence originates from a human donor in a cohort sampled during active COVID-19.

CDR3 nucleotide sequence: TGTGCCAGCTCACCACGATCCAGCGCGGAGACCCAGTACTTC. It is translated as CASSPRSSAETQYF. The V and J genes are TRBV18 and TRBJ2-5; D not resolved. The germline gives CDR1 KGHSH, CDR2 LQKENI. The CDR3 has 14 residues. The V end was cut by 1 base, the J end by 5 bases, with 11 bases between. The whole variable domain, filled in from reference TRBV18 and TRBJ2-5, reads NAGVMQNPRHLVRRRGQEARLRCSPMKGHSHVYWYRQLPEEGLKFMVYLQKENIIDESGMPKERFSAEFPKEGPSILRIQQVVRGDSAAYFCASSPRSSAETQYFGPGTRLLVL.